These T cell receptor beta chains were read from a single sample in a study of blood T cell repertoires in COVID-19. Only in-frame clones appear in the TCRdb table, and some are missing; sequencing was by immunoSEQ multiplex PCR. Here the sample spans approximately 190,000 clones, approximately 80% being singletons. The sequenced sample consisted of peripheral blood. The receptors originated from a man between 60 and 70 years old with acute or convalescent COVID-19. Both conserved end residues are part of each CDR3. Each record gives: clone size, V gene, J gene, D gene, CDR3 DNA, CDR3 protein. D genes are given only for firm matches. Clone size is not always given. Where it is, it says once, few, many or a class for expanded clones.

abundance: NA
v_gene: TRBV2
j_gene: TRBJ1-4
d_gene: NA
CDR3nt: TGTGCCAGCAGCCCTAAACCTAATGAAAAACTGTTTTTT
CDR3aa: CASSPKPNEKLFF

abundance: few
v_gene: TRBV19
j_gene: TRBJ1-6
d_gene: NA
CDR3nt: TGTGCCAGTAGTATCCCACGGACTATTAATTCACCCCTCCACTTT
CDR3aa: CASSIPRTINSPLHF

abundance: NA
v_gene: TRBV7-2
j_gene: TRBJ2-7
d_gene: TRBD2
CDR3nt: TGTGCCAGCAGCTGGACTAGCGATCACGAGCAGTACTTC
CDR3aa: CASSWTSDHEQYF

abundance: few
v_gene: TRBV28
j_gene: TRBJ2-1
d_gene: NA
CDR3nt: TGTGCCAGCAGTTTTACTAGCTATGGACACAATGAGCAGTTCTTC
CDR3aa: CASSFTSYGHNEQFF

abundance: NA
v_gene: TRBV9
j_gene: TRBJ1-3
d_gene: NA
CDR3nt: TGTGCCAGCAGCGTAGTGGAGGACACCATATATTTT
CDR3aa: CASSVVEDTIYF

abundance: few
v_gene: TRBV9
j_gene: TRBJ2-7
d_gene: TRBD2
CDR3nt: TGTGCCAGCAGCGTAGTAGGACTAGGAAACGACGAGCAGTACTTC
CDR3aa: CASSVVGLGNDEQYF

abundance: NA
v_gene: TRBV5-6
j_gene: TRBJ2-1
d_gene: NA
CDR3nt: TGTGCCAGCAGCTTGGGCGGAGTATACAATGAGCAGTTCTTC
CDR3aa: CASSLGGVYNEQFF

abundance: NA
v_gene: TRBV4-3
j_gene: TRBJ1-6
d_gene: NA
CDR3nt: TGCGCCAGCAGCCAAGATCCGTTGAGGCTGTCTAATAATTCACCCCTCCACTTT
CDR3aa: CASSQDPLRLSNNSPLHF

abundance: NA
v_gene: TRBV9
j_gene: TRBJ2-1
d_gene: TRBD2
CDR3nt: TGTGCCAGCAGCGTAGGGACTAGCGGGGGCCGGGGTGAGCAGTTCTTC
CDR3aa: CASSVGTSGGRGEQFF

abundance: NA
v_gene: TRBV6-5
j_gene: TRBJ2-7
d_gene: TRBD1
CDR3nt: TGTGCCAGCAGTTCGGACGGGACAGGGCGATCCTACGAGCAGTACTTC
CDR3aa: CASSSDGTGRSYEQYF

abundance: NA
v_gene: TRBV15
j_gene: TRBJ1-5
d_gene: NA
CDR3nt: TGTGCCACCGGGAAAGGGGAGGCTCAGCCCCAGCATTTT
CDR3aa: CATGKGEAQPQHF

abundance: NA
v_gene: TRBV6-1
j_gene: TRBJ2-1
d_gene: TRBD2
CDR3nt: TGTGCCAGCAGTGAAGGGCTAGCGGCCTACAATGAGCAGTTCTTC
CDR3aa: CASSEGLAAYNEQFF

abundance: few
v_gene: TRBV11-2
j_gene: TRBJ2-1
d_gene: NA
CDR3nt: TGTGCCAGCAGCTTAGAGGTTGGGAGTGAGCAGTTCTTC
CDR3aa: CASSLEVGSEQFF

abundance: NA
v_gene: TRBV4-2
j_gene: TRBJ2-3
d_gene: TRBD2
CDR3nt: TGTGCCAGCAGCCAAGAATCAAGGGTAGCGGGAGGGCCTTCTAGCACAGATACGCAGTATTTT
CDR3aa: CASSQESRVAGGPSSTDTQYF

abundance: NA
v_gene: TRBV12-5
j_gene: TRBJ2-6
d_gene: NA
CDR3nt: TGTGCTAGTGGGCTAAATAGAGCCAACGTCCTGACTTTC
CDR3aa: CASGLNRANVLTF

abundance: NA
v_gene: TRBV15
j_gene: TRBJ2-1
d_gene: TRBD1
CDR3nt: TGTGCCACCGCCTTTGGGACAGGAATGTACAATGAGCAGTTCTTC
CDR3aa: CATAFGTGMYNEQFF

abundance: NA
v_gene: TRBV19
j_gene: TRBJ2-1
d_gene: TRBD2
CDR3nt: TGTGCCAGTAGTGCGTTCGGGGCGGGGGAAGACAATGAGCAGTTCTTC
CDR3aa: CASSAFGAGEDNEQFF

abundance: few
v_gene: TRBV6-5
j_gene: TRBJ2-2
d_gene: TRBD1
CDR3nt: TGTGCCAGCAGTCTGGGACAGGGTAACACCGGGGAGCTGTTTTTT
CDR3aa: CASSLGQGNTGELFF

abundance: NA
v_gene: TRBV2
j_gene: TRBJ1-5
d_gene: TRBD1
CDR3nt: TGTGCCAGCATGGTAAACAGGGGTTCAAATCAGCCCCAGCATTTT
CDR3aa: CASMVNRGSNQPQHF

abundance: NA
v_gene: TRBV29-1
j_gene: TRBJ1-1
d_gene: TRBD1
CDR3nt: TGCAGCGTGGTGGACAGGGCGAACACTGAAGCTTTCTTT
CDR3aa: CSVVDRANTEAFF

abundance: once
v_gene: TRBV7-9
j_gene: TRBJ1-1
d_gene: NA
CDR3nt: TGTGCCAGCAGACTTCATTGGACAGAGAACACTGAAGCTTTCTTT
CDR3aa: CASRLHWTENTEAFF

abundance: NA
v_gene: TRBV6-5
j_gene: TRBJ1-1
d_gene: TRBD1
CDR3nt: TGTGCCAGCAGTTACGCGGACAGGGTGAACACTGAAGCTTTCTTT
CDR3aa: CASSYADRVNTEAFF

abundance: NA
v_gene: TRBV30
j_gene: TRBJ2-2
d_gene: TRBD1
CDR3nt: TGTGCCTGGAATGGACAGGGGGCCTACACCGGGGAGCTGTTTTTT
CDR3aa: CAWNGQGAYTGELFF

abundance: once
v_gene: TRBV9
j_gene: TRBJ2-2
d_gene: NA
CDR3nt: TGTGCCAGCGCGCCAAACCTGCTAGCGAACACCGGGGAGCTGTTTTTT
CDR3aa: CASAPNLLANTGELFF

abundance: NA
v_gene: TRBV4-2
j_gene: TRBJ1-6
d_gene: NA
CDR3nt: TGTGCCAGCAGCCAAGACCCATGGGGGGGCATTTCACCCCTCCACTTT
CDR3aa: CASSQDPWGGISPLHF

abundance: NA
v_gene: TRBV28
j_gene: TRBJ1-1
d_gene: NA
CDR3nt: TGTGCCAGCAGCCGGGGTGGGAATGAAGCTTTCTTT
CDR3aa: CASSRGGNEAFF

abundance: NA
v_gene: TRBV19
j_gene: TRBJ1-6
d_gene: NA
CDR3nt: TGTGCCAGTAAACCTCATTCAGGCTCGAATTCACCCCTCCACTTT
CDR3aa: CASKPHSGSNSPLHF

abundance: NA
v_gene: TRBV6-5
j_gene: TRBJ1-1
d_gene: NA
CDR3nt: TGTGCCAGCCATACGCTCGGGGTGGGGAACACTGAAGCTTTCTTT
CDR3aa: CASHTLGVGNTEAFF

abundance: once
v_gene: TRBV30
j_gene: TRBJ2-5
d_gene: NA
CDR3nt: TGTGCCTGGAGTGTACACGGTCAGGCGGAGACCCAGTACTTC
CDR3aa: CAWSVHGQAETQYF

abundance: NA
v_gene: TRBV14
j_gene: TRBJ2-1
d_gene: NA
CDR3nt: TGTGCCAGCAGCCAAGTACTAGAGCAGTTCTTC
CDR3aa: CASSQVLEQFF

abundance: NA
v_gene: TRBV5-1
j_gene: TRBJ2-3
d_gene: TRBD1
CDR3nt: TGCGCCAGCAGCTCGACAGGGGGCACAGATACGCAGTATTTT
CDR3aa: CASSSTGGTDTQYF

abundance: NA
v_gene: TRBV28
j_gene: TRBJ1-3
d_gene: TRBD1
CDR3nt: TGTGCCAGCAGCCCGGACAGGGGACGGTCTGGAAACACCATATATTTT
CDR3aa: CASSPDRGRSGNTIYF

abundance: few
v_gene: TRBV7-2
j_gene: TRBJ2-7
d_gene: TRBD2
CDR3nt: TGTGCCAGCAGCTTAGCAGGGAGTGGGGCGGGGGGATCCTACGAGCAGTACTTC
CDR3aa: CASSLAGSGAGGSYEQYF

abundance: NA
v_gene: TRBV5-1
j_gene: TRBJ1-2
d_gene: TRBD1
CDR3nt: TGCGCCAGCAGCTTGGCAGGGGGCGAGGGCTACACCTTC
CDR3aa: CASSLAGGEGYTF

abundance: NA
v_gene: TRBV19
j_gene: TRBJ2-2
d_gene: NA
CDR3nt: TGTGCCAGTAGTATAGCCAGCGGACACACCGGGGAGCTGTTTTTT
CDR3aa: CASSIASGHTGELFF

abundance: NA
v_gene: TRBV29-1
j_gene: TRBJ2-2
d_gene: NA
CDR3nt: TGCAGCGTTGGGGCAGGGACCGGGGAGCTGTTTTTT
CDR3aa: CSVGAGTGELFF

abundance: once
v_gene: TRBV14
j_gene: TRBJ1-6
d_gene: NA
CDR3nt: TGTGCCAGCAGCCCAAGAGGGAATAATTCACCCCTCCACTTT
CDR3aa: CASSPRGNNSPLHF

abundance: NA
v_gene: TRBV7-2
j_gene: TRBJ2-5
d_gene: TRBD2
CDR3nt: TGTGCCAGCAGCTTGGATAGCGGGAGACTCCAAGAGACCCAGTACTTC
CDR3aa: CASSLDSGRLQETQYF

abundance: NA
v_gene: TRBV6-2/TRBV6-3
j_gene: TRBJ1-1
d_gene: NA
CDR3nt: TGTGCCAGCAGTTACCAACGAACAGAAGCTTTCTTT
CDR3aa: CASSYQRTEAFF

abundance: NA
v_gene: TRBV4-1
j_gene: TRBJ2-7
d_gene: TRBD2
CDR3nt: TGCGCCAGCAGCCAAAGCCTAGCGGGCAACTCCTACGAGCAGTACTTC
CDR3aa: CASSQSLAGNSYEQYF

abundance: NA
v_gene: TRBV5-1
j_gene: TRBJ2-4
d_gene: TRBD1
CDR3nt: TGCGCCAGCAGCCTGGGGACAGGGGGAACGAAAAACATTCAGTACTTC
CDR3aa: CASSLGTGGTKNIQYF

abundance: NA
v_gene: TRBV7-9
j_gene: TRBJ2-3
d_gene: NA
CDR3nt: TGTGCCAGCAGCTTAGGGGCGGGACTTGGGGATACGCAGTATTTT
CDR3aa: CASSLGAGLGDTQYF

abundance: NA
v_gene: TRBV7-3
j_gene: TRBJ2-1
d_gene: TRBD2
CDR3nt: TGTGCCAGCAGCTTAGATCCTAGCGGCTACAATGAGCAGTTCTTC
CDR3aa: CASSLDPSGYNEQFF

abundance: NA
v_gene: TRBV4-1
j_gene: TRBJ1-3
d_gene: NA
CDR3nt: TGCGCCAGCAGCCGCGGCGGGCAGGTCGGGGTAGCTGGAAACACCATATATTTT
CDR3aa: CASSRGGQVGVAGNTIYF